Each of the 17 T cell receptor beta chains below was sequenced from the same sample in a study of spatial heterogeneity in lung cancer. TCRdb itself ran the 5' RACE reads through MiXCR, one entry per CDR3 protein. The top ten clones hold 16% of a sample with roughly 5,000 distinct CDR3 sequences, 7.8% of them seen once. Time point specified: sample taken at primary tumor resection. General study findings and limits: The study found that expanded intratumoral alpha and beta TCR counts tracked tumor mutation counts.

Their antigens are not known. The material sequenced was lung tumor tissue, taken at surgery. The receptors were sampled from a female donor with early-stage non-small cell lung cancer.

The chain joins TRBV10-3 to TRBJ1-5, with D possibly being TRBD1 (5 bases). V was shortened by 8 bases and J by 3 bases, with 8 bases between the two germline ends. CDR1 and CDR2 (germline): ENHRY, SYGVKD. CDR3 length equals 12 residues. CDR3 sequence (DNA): TGTGCCATCGGGGACCCCAATCAGCCCCAGCATTTT. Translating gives CAIGDPNQPQHF.

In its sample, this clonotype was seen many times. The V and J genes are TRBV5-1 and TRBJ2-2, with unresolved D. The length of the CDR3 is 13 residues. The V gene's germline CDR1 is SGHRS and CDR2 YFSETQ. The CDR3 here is CATGWANTGELFF. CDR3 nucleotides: TGCGCGACGGGCTGGGCCAACACCGGGGAGCTGTTTTTT.

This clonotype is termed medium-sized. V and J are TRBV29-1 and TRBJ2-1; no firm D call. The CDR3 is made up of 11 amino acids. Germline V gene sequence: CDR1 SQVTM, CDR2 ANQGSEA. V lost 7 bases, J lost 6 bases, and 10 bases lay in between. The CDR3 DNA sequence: TGCAGCGCCCGCACTACCAATGAGCAGTTCTTC. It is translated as CSARTTNEQFF.

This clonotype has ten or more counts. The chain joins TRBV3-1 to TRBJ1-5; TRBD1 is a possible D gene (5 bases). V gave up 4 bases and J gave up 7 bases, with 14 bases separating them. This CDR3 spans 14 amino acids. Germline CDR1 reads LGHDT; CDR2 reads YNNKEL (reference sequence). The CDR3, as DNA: TGTGCCAGCAGCCCTTGGGGGGGAGGCCAGCCCCAGCATTTT. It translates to CASSPWGGGQPQHF.

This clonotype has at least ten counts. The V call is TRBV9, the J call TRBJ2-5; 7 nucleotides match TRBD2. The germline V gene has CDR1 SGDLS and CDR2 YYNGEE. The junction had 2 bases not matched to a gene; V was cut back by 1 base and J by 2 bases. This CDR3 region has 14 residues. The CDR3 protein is CASSVFGGQETQYF. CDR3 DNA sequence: TGTGCCAGCAGCGTATTCGGGGGGCAAGAGACCCAGTACTTC.

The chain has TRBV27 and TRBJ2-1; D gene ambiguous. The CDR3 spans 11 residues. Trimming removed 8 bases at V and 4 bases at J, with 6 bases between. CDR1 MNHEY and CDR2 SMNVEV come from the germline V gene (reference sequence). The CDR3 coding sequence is TGTGCCAGCCTTGGGTACAATGAGCAGTTCTTC. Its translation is CASLGYNEQFF.

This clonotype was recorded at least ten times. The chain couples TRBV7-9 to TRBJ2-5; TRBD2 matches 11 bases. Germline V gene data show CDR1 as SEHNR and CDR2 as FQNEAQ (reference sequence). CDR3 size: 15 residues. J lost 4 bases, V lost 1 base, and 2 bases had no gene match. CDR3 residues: CASSLGGLAAETQYF. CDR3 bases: TGTGCCAGCAGCTTAGGGGGACTAGCGGCAGAGACCCAGTACTTC.

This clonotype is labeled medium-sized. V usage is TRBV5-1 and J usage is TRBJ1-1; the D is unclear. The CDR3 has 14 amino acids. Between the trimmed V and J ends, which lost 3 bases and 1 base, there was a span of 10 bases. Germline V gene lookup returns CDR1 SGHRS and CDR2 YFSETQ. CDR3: CASSSGNQNTEAFF. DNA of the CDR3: TGCGCCAGCAGCTCCGGGAACCAGAACACTGAAGCTTTCTTT.

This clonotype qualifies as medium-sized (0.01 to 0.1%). The CDR3 is CASSLVGTDTQYF. CDR3 DNA: TGTGCCAGCAGCTTAGTAGGCACAGATACGCAGTATTTT. The chain carries TRBV7-8 and TRBJ2-3; D is ambiguous. Germline CDR1 and CDR2: SGHVS and FQNEAQ. The CDR3 has 13 amino acids. V was trimmed by 1 base and J by 1 base, leaving 3 bases between them. Filled out from reference TRBV7-8 and TRBJ2-3, the complete variable domain reads GAGVSQSPRYKVAKRGQDVALRCDPISGHVSLFWYQQALGQGPEFLTYFQNEAQLDKSGLPSDRFFAERPEGSVSTLKIQRTQQEDSAVYLCASSLVGTDTQYFGPGTRLTVL.

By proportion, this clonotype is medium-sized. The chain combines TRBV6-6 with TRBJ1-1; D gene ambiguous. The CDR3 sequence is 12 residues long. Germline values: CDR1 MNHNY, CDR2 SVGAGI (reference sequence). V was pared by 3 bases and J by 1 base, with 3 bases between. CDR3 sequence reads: CASSYRNTEAFF. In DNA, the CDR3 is TGTGCCAGCAGTTATAGGAACACTGAAGCTTTCTTT.

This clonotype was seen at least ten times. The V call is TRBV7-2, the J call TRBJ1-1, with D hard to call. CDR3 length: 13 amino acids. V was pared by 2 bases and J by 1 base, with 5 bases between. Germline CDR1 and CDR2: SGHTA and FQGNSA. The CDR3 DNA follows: TGTGCCAGCAGCTTAAACAGGAACACTGAAGCTTTCTTT. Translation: CASSLNRNTEAFF.

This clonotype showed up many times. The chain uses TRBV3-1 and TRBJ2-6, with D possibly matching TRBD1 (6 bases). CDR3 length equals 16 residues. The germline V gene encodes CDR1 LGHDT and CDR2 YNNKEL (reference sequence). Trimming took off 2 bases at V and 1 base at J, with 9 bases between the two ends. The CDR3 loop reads CASSQPRGSGANVLTF. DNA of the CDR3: TGTGCCAGCAGCCAACCCAGGGGTTCTGGGGCCAACGTCCTGACTTTC.

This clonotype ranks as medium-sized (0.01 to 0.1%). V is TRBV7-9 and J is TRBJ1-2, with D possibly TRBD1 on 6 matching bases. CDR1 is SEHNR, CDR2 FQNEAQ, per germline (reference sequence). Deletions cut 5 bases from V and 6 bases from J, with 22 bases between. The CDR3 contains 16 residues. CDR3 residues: CASSRFLQGGANGYTF. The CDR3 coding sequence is TGTGCCAGCAGCCGCTTCCTACAGGGTGGGGCGAATGGCTACACCTTC.

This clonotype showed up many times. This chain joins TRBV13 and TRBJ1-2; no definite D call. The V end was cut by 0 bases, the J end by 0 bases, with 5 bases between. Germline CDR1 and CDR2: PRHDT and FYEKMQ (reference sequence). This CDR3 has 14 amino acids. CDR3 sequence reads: CASSLGTANYGYTF. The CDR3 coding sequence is TGTGCCAGCAGCTTAGGAACAGCTAACTATGGCTACACCTTC.

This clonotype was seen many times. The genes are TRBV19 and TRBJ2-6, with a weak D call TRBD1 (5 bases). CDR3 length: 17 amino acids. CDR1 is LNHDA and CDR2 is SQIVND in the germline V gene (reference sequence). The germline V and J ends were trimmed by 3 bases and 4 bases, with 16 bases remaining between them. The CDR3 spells CASSIQQGPAGANVLTF. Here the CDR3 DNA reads TGTGCCAGTAGTATTCAGCAGGGTCCGGCCGGGGCCAACGTCCTGACTTTC.

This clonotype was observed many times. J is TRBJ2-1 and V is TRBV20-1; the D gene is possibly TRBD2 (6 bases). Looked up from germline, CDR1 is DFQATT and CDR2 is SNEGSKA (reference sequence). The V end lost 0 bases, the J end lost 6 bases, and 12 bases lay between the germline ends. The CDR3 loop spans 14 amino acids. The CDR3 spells CSARDGRPGNEQFF. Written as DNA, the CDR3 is TGCAGTGCTAGAGATGGGAGGCCAGGCAATGAGCAGTTCTTC.

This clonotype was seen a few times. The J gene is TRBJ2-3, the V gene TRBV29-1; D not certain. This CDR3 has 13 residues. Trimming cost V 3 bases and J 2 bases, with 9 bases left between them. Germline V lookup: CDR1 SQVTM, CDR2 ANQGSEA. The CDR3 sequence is CSVDGGLTDTQYF. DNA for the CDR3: TGCAGCGTTGACGGCGGCCTCACAGATACGCAGTATTTT.